These 17 T cell receptor beta chains were sequenced from one sample in a study of blood T cell repertoires in COVID-19. The method was immunoSEQ multiplex PCR; TCRdb's version includes in-frame clones alone and lacks a portion of them. Of fewer than 200,000 clones in the sample, around four fifths were seen once. The sample was peripheral blood. The receptors derive from a man between 35 and 55 years old who had recovered from COVID-19.

The rearrangement joins TRBV11-2 to TRBJ1-2; D is ambiguous. Trimming shortened V by 5 bases and J by 6 bases, and 19 bases separated the two germline ends. From germline, CDR1 is SGHAT and CDR2 FQNNGV. The CDR3 loop spans 15 amino acids. CDR3 DNA: TGTGCCAGCAGCACCTCCGGCTCGGGGAGGAATGGCTACACCTTC. It specifies CASSTSGSGRNGYTF.

V and J are TRBV18 and TRBJ2-7; maybe TRBD1 (5 bases). V lost 4 bases and J lost 2, with 9 bases in between. CDR3 length equals 13 residues. From germline, CDR1 is KGHSH and CDR2 LQKENI. CDR3 protein: CASSLGATYEQYF. CDR3 DNA: TGTGCCAGCTCACTTGGGGCAACCTACGAGCAGTACTTC.

This clone showed up just once. This chain links TRBV7-9 with TRBJ2-2, with TRBD1 identical over 10 bases. Trimming cost V 3 bases and J 7 bases; bases outside gene matches: 5. There are 15 residues in the CDR3. In germline, CDR1 is SEHNR, CDR2 FQNEAQ (reference sequence). CDR3 sequence reads: CASSFPGQGSGELFF. As DNA, the CDR3 is TGTGCCAGCAGCTTTCCGGGACAGGGGAGCGGGGAGCTGTTTTTT.

The chain combines TRBV7-9 with TRBJ2-3; 11 positions agree with TRBD2. Per germline, CDR1 SEHNR and CDR2 FQNEAQ (reference sequence). The CDR3 runs to 17 residues. The trim removed 3 bases at V and 5 bases at J, leaving 10 bases unmatched. The CDR3 region is CASSLPSGGLMGDTQYF. The CDR3 bases are TGTGCCAGCAGCTTGCCTAGCGGGGGGCTAATGGGAGATACGCAGTATTTT.

The J gene is TRBJ2-3, the V gene TRBV30; TRBD2 agrees at 8 bases. Germline CDR1 reads GTSNPN; CDR2 reads SVGIG (reference sequence). The CDR3 runs to 14 residues. Trimming at V came to 7 bases and at J to 0 bases, leaving 6 bases not matched to a gene. CDR3 amino acids: CASDTSGSTDTQYF. Written as DNA, the CDR3 is TGTGCCTCGGATACTAGCGGTAGCACAGATACGCAGTATTTT.

The V call is TRBV10-1, the J call TRBJ1-1; D might be TRBD1 (5 bases). CDR3 size: 13 residues. Germline CDR1 is WNHNN and CDR2 is SYGVQD (reference sequence). The V and J ends lost 4 bases and 4 bases respectively, with 10 bases between them. CDR3 coding DNA: TGCGCCAGCAGTGGGGGCAGGAGCACTGAAGCTTTCTTT. Protein sequence: CASSGGRSTEAFF.

The J gene is TRBJ2-1, the V gene TRBV9; D perhaps matches TRBD1 (6 bases). V gave up 0 bases and J gave up 8 bases, with 12 bases separating them. CDR1 SGDLS and CDR2 YYNGEE come from the germline V gene. This CDR3 is built from 14 residues. CDR3 DNA sequence: TGTGCCAGCAGCGTAGCCCAGGGGTCCGATGAGCAGTTCTTC. Translation gives CASSVAQGSDEQFF. The variable domain in full, completed from reference TRBV9 and TRBJ2-1, reads DSGVTQTPKHLITATGQRVTLRCSPRSGDLSVYWYQQSLDQGLQFLIQYYNGEERAKGNILERFSAQQFPDLHSELNLSSLELGDSALYFCASSVAQGSDEQFFGPGTRLTVL.

The chain carries TRBV6-5 and TRBJ1-2; D may be TRBD1 (6 bases). Germline CDR1 is MNHEY and CDR2 is SVGAGI. With 7 bases removed from V and 6 bases from J, the gap between germline ends came to 18 bases. The CDR3 runs to 14 residues. In DNA, the CDR3 is TGTGCCAGCATCCCCCGTCCAGGGGCGAATGGCTACACCTTC. Translation: CASIPRPGANGYTF.

V usage is TRBV6-5 and J usage is TRBJ2-7; 8 nucleotides match TRBD2. Germline lookup yields CDR1 MNHEY and CDR2 SVGAGI. V shed 0 bases and J 5 bases; nucleotides not matched to a gene: 9. The CDR3 has 16 amino acids. CDR3 bases: TGTGCCAGCAGTTACTCAGAGCGGGAGTTCCTGGACGAGCAGTACTTC. It translates to CASSYSEREFLDEQYF.

This rearrangement joins TRBV7-8 to TRBJ1-2; no definite D call. Germline V gives CDR1 SGHVS, CDR2 FQNEAQ. Trimming left V 3 bases short and J 6 bases short, with 20 bases between. The CDR3 has 16 amino acids. The CDR3 nucleotides read TGTGCCAGCAGCTTCCCGAAAGGGTTCGGAGGAGATGGCTACACCTTC. Encoded protein: CASSFPKGFGGDGYTF.

The chain joins TRBV6-5 to TRBJ2-7, with TRBD1 matching 7 bases. CDR1 is MNHEY, CDR2 SVGAGI, per germline. After removal of 5 bases from V and 0 bases from J, the junction contained 4 bases not matched to a gene. The CDR3 length is 14 residues. For the CDR3, the DNA is TGTGCCAGCAGTACAGGGGATCGCTCCTACGAGCAGTACTTC. It yields the protein CASSTGDRSYEQYF.

The chain has TRBV4-3 and TRBJ1-3; tentatively, D is TRBD1 (5 bases). The CDR3 totals 17 residues. Trimming pared 1 base from V and 2 bases from J, leaving 15 bases between. Germline V lookup: CDR1 LGHNA, CDR2 YSLEER. The CDR3 region is CASSQVIETAPGNTIYF. CDR3 nucleotides: TGCGCCAGCAGCCAAGTTATCGAGACAGCACCTGGAAACACCATATATTTT.

The chain employs TRBV4-3 and TRBJ2-3, with TRBD2 matching 7 bases. The junction had 14 bases not matched to a gene; V was cut back by 0 bases and J by 2 bases. Per the germline V gene, CDR1 is LGHNA and CDR2 is YSLEER. CDR3 size: 19 residues. The CDR3 DNA follows: TGCGCCAGCAGCCAAGACAGAACGTCCATCGGGGGGAACACAGATACGCAGTATTTT. This sequence encodes CASSQDRTSIGGNTDTQYF.

The chain combines TRBV6-2 or TRBV6-3 with TRBJ1-2; D ambiguous. The CDR3 totals 15 residues. With 2 bases removed from V and 3 bases from J, the gap between germline ends came to 13 bases. Per the germline V gene, CDR1 is MNHEY and CDR2 is SVGEGT. The CDR3 DNA follows: TGTGCCAGCAGTTACCCCGTCGGGTCTGACTATGGCTACACCTTC. This translates into CASSYPVGSDYGYTF.

This clone has only one observation. The rearrangement links TRBV2 to TRBJ2-7, with D perhaps matching TRBD1 (5 bases). This CDR3 is built from 18 residues. V lost 2 bases to trimming and J lost 0 bases, with 20 bases between them. Germline V lookup: CDR1 SNHLY, CDR2 FYNNEI. CDR3 DNA sequence: TGTGCCAGCAGTGAATTGTCAGGAACAGGCACGAGCTCCTACGAGCAGTACTTC. This gives the protein CASSELSGTGTSSYEQYF.

The chain uses TRBV24-1 and TRBJ2-2, with 9 nucleotides matching TRBD2. V trimming: 4 bases; J trimming: 7 bases; junction bases outside the gene matches: 6. Germline lookup yields CDR1 KGHDR and CDR2 SFDVKD. The CDR3 has 15 residues. The CDR3 spells CATSDVAGDVGELFF. The CDR3 region has the DNA TGTGCCACCAGTGACGTAGCGGGAGATGTCGGGGAGCTGTTTTTT.

The rearrangement links TRBV10-2 to TRBJ2-7, with D unclear. V lost 6 bases to trimming and J lost 2 bases, with 17 bases between them. CDR3 length: 15 amino acids. Germline V lookup: CDR1 WSHSY, CDR2 SAAADI. CDR3 in amino acids: CASRDSSGGTYEQYF. As DNA, the CDR3 is TGCGCCAGCAGAGACTCATCTGGTGGAACCTACGAGCAGTACTTC.